The following is a T cell receptor beta chain sequence with its context. Mismatch with germline at one junction end may stem from a read error. TCRdb keeps only in-frame clones here, not all; method: immunoSEQ multiplex PCR. The sample lists 400,000 or so clones, around 86% occurring once. This specimen belongs to a study of blood T cell repertoires in COVID-19. Study-wide context: The cDNA or gDNA used as material had been derived from T cells, B-cell-depleted T cells, or PBMCs.

The sequence derives from a human donor in a cohort sampled during active COVID-19. The sample was peripheral blood.

The CDR3: CASTPSGGAGDEVF. Here the CDR3 DNA reads TGTGCCAGCACCCCTAGTGGGGGAGCGGGGGACGAAGTATTT. The V and J genes are TRBV9 and TRBJ2-3; 8 bases map to TRBD2. The germline V gene has CDR1 SGDLS and CDR2 YYNGEE. The CDR3 has 14 residues. The whole variable domain, filled in from reference TRBV9 and TRBJ2-3, reads DSGVTQTPKHLITATGQRVTLRCSPRSGDLSVYWYQQSLDQGLQFLIQYYNGEERAKGNILERFSAQQFPDLHSELNLSSLELGDSALYFCASTPSGGAGDEVFGPGTRLTVL.